The clone carrying this T cell receptor (beta chain) appeared many times. Antigen unknown. cDNA was made by 5'RACE with 10-nucleotide random UMIs. The output of every sequencing run exceeded 180 million TCR-beta sequences, derived from 15-18 subjects. TCRdb fed the 5' RACE reads into MiXCR, producing one record per CDR3 protein. The sample includes 65,000 to 95,000 distinct CDR3 sequences, approximately 5% of them seen just once. The data derive from a study of neurological immune-mediated disorders. Study findings and constraints: The most TCR clonal expansion was seen in HTLV-1-associated myelopathy, and the least was seen in multiple sclerosis, which fell below healthy controls.

Sequencing input: PBMCs. The clonotype comes from a woman aged 30 to 39 with multiple sclerosis.

The CDR3 loop reads CASGRGDGQPQHF. In DNA form, the CDR3 reads TGCGCCAGCGGCAGGGGTGACGGTCAGCCCCAGCATTTT. The chain links TRBV4-1 to TRBJ1-5, with TRBD1 as a possible D gene (6 bases). Germline lookup yields CDR1 MGHRA and CDR2 YSYEKL. This CDR3 region has 13 residues. V lost 8 bases and J lost 6, with 14 bases in between.